A single sample gave rise to the 23 T cell receptor beta chains below, sequenced in a study of metastatic and nonmetastatic thyroid tumors. Patients had received no treatment of any kind before thyroid surgery. TCRdb re-clonotyped the PCR reads via MiXCR. The sample holds some 21,000 clones, approximately 25% seen once. The specimen sequenced was blood. The receptors come from a male donor with papillary thyroid cancer or a benign thyroid nodule (not recorded which). Some clones in this sample may be carry-over from other donors' samples.

This clone was detected many times. The chain has TRBV5-1 and TRBJ2-5; 7 bases match TRBD1. CDR3 size: 14 residues. V shed 4 bases, J shed 7 bases, and the junction held 10 bases outside the gene matches. CDR1 and CDR2 (germline): SGHRS, YFSETQ. Written as DNA, the CDR3 is TGCGCCAGCAGCCAGGGACAGTGGGGCGGGACCCAGTACTTC. This translates into CASSQGQWGGTQYF. Looking up the rest from reference TRBV5-1 and TRBJ2-5 gives the full variable domain: KAGVTQTPRYLIKTRGQQVTLSCSPISGHRSVSWYQQTPGQGLQFLFEYFSETQRNKGNFPGRFSGRQFSNSRSEMNVSTLELGDSALYLCASSQGQWGGTQYFGPGTRLLVL.

A few counts support this clone. The chain carries TRBV19 and TRBJ1-1, with TRBD1 identical over 10 bases. The CDR3 length is 13 residues. Germline V gene sequence: CDR1 LNHDA, CDR2 SQIVND (reference sequence). Trimming cost V 8 bases and J 6 bases; bases outside gene matches: 6. The CDR3 spells CASRDRGIPEAFF. The CDR3 DNA reads as TGTGCCAGTCGGGACAGGGGAATCCCTGAAGCTTTCTTT.

This chain uses TRBV7-3 with TRBJ2-2; the D is unclear. Germline lookup yields CDR1 SGHTA and CDR2 FQGTGA. The germline V and J ends were trimmed by 5 bases and 7 bases, with 8 bases remaining between them. The CDR3 has 12 amino acids. In DNA, the CDR3 is TGTGCCAGCAGCCGAAATGGCGGGGAGCTGTTTTTT. Protein: CASSRNGGELFF.

The chain employs TRBV10-3 and TRBJ2-2; TRBD2 matches 10 bases. The germline V gene encodes CDR1 ENHRY and CDR2 SYGVKD. J lost 6 bases, V lost 3 bases, and 4 bases had no gene match. CDR3 size: 15 residues. The CDR3 region is CAISEAGGPSGELFF. The DNA of the CDR3 is TGTGCCATCAGTGAAGCGGGAGGGCCTTCCGGGGAGCTGTTTTTT.

Only a few counts were recorded for this clone. A clone one base away is much larger, so this may be a read error. The genes are TRBV29-1 and TRBJ2-3, with 7 bases matching TRBD1. The germline V gene has CDR1 SQVTM and CDR2 ANQGSEA. The CDR3 loop spans 14 amino acids. CDR3 region: CSVGSRGLTVTQYF. As DNA, the CDR3 is TGCAGCGTTGGCTCAAGGGGGCTCACAGTTACGCAGTATTTT.

The sample holds many counts of this clone. This chain joins TRBV12-3 or TRBV12-4 and TRBJ2-3; 10 bases agree with TRBD2. The CDR3 extends over 17 amino acids. J lost 1 base, V lost 1 base, and 5 bases had no gene match. CDR3 sequence reads: CASSLEREGSRTDTQYF. CDR3 coding DNA: TGTGCCAGCAGTTTAGAGCGGGAGGGGTCACGCACAGATACGCAGTATTTT.

As concerns this clone: Other DNA sequences in this specimen translate into the identical CDR3. The V call is TRBV20-1, the J call TRBJ2-3; perhaps TRBD1 as D (5 bases). CDR3 length: 14 amino acids. V was trimmed by 5 bases and J by 0 bases, leaving 12 bases between them. Germline lookup yields CDR1 DFQATT and CDR2 SNEGSKA (reference sequence). The CDR3 nucleotides read TGCAGTGCTTCCGGGCAGGGTAGCACAGATACGCAGTATTTT. Its translation is CSASGQGSTDTQYF.

By share of the sample, this clone is medium-sized. V is TRBV20-1 and J is TRBJ1-5; tentative D call: TRBD1 (5 bases). Germline V gene lookup returns CDR1 DFQATT and CDR2 SNEGSKA (reference sequence). The V end was cut by 0 bases, the J end by 16 bases, with 16 bases between. The CDR3 consists of 12 residues. DNA for the CDR3: TGCAGTGCTAGAGATCGGGGACCTGCACAACATTTT. It codes for CSARDRGPAQHF.

In this sample, this clone turned up many times. The junction departs from the called germline gene at one end, perhaps through a read error. This chain connects TRBV6-5 to TRBJ1-5; no clear D. The CDR3 loop spans 18 amino acids. Germline assignment: CDR1 MNHEY and CDR2 SVGAGI. In DNA form, the CDR3 reads TGTACCAGCAGTTACTCCGGGAGGGAGCGTTATAGCAATCAGCCCCAGCATTTT. It codes for CTSSYSGRERYSNQPQHF.

The table lists this clone with a count of one. This sequence joins TRBV7-9 and TRBJ2-7; 10 bases line up with TRBD1. The V and J ends lost 3 bases and 7 bases, in that order; junction bases with no gene match: 9. CDR1 and CDR2 (germline): SEHNR, FQNEAQ (reference sequence). The CDR3 runs 15 residues. CDR3 sequence (DNA): TGTGCCAGCAGCTTGACAGGGGGCGTAGGGCGGGAGCAGTACTTC. Amino acids: CASSLTGGVGREQYF. Looking up the rest from reference TRBV7-9 and TRBJ2-7 gives the full variable domain: DTGVSQNPRHKITKRGQNVTFRCDPISEHNRLYWYRQTLGQGPEFLTYFQNEAQLEKSRLLSDRFSAERPKGSFSTLEIQRTEQGDSAMYLCASSLTGGVGREQYFGPGTRLTVT.

The V gene is TRBV25-1, the J gene TRBJ2-6, with a weak D call TRBD1 (5 bases). CDR1 and CDR2 from the germline V gene are MGHDK and SYGVNS. Deletions cut 6 bases from V and 1 base from J, with 10 bases between. The length of the CDR3 is 15 residues. The CDR3 DNA reads as TGTGCCAGCAGACCCGCAGGGTCTGGGGCCAACGTCCTGACTTTC. Encoded protein: CASRPAGSGANVLTF.

The chain links TRBV4-1 to TRBJ1-2; D possibly corresponds to TRBD1 (6 bases). The CDR3 loop spans 14 amino acids. Trimming cost V 3 bases and J 6 bases, with 14 bases left between them. CDR1 and CDR2 from the germline V gene are MGHRA and YSYEKL. The CDR3 spells CASSQVGARDGYTF. The CDR3 DNA reads as TGCGCCAGCAGCCAGGTGGGGGCCAGAGATGGCTACACCTTC.

The V gene is TRBV20-1, the J gene TRBJ2-1; 13 bases are a match to TRBD2. The CDR3 has 14 amino acids. V dropped 4 bases and J dropped 15; count of bases not matched to a gene: 12. The germline gives CDR1 DFQATT, CDR2 SNEGSKA (reference sequence). This CDR3 is CSATSRGLAGTSFF. The CDR3 DNA reads as TGCAGTGCTACTTCTCGGGGACTAGCGGGAACGTCGTTCTTC.

This clone has a handful of counts. The rearrangement joins TRBV6-1 to TRBJ2-2, with D perhaps given as TRBD1 or TRBD2 (6 bases each). The V end lost 6 bases, the J end lost 5 bases, and 16 bases lay between the germline ends. Germline V gene sequence: CDR1 MNHNS, CDR2 SASEGT. The CDR3 covers 15 residues. In nucleotides, the CDR3 is TGTGCCAGCAGAACCCTCGGGGGCGAGACCGGGGAGCTGTTTTTT. Protein: CASRTLGGETGELFF.

V gene TRBV20-1 combines with J gene TRBJ2-7; possibly TRBD2 for D (7 bases). The V gene lost 1 base and the J gene lost 4 bases, with 17 bases spanning the gap. The length of the CDR3 is 15 residues. Per the germline V gene, CDR1 is DFQATT and CDR2 is SNEGSKA (reference sequence). CDR3 sequence (DNA): TGCAGTGCTAGAGGCCGCGGGGGCCTCTTTTACGAGCAGTACTTC. Encoded protein: CSARGRGGLFYEQYF.

This clone counts as medium-sized. This chain links TRBV19 with TRBJ2-2, with D tentatively TRBD2 (5 bases). The CDR3 totals 16 residues. The germline gives CDR1 LNHDA, CDR2 SQIVND (reference sequence). V was trimmed by 2 bases and J by 5 bases, leaving 15 bases between them. CDR3 nucleotide sequence: TGTGCCAGTAGTATATCTCTCGGGATGATAACCGGGGAGCTGTTTTTT. It translates to CASSISLGMITGELFF.

This clone is categorized as medium-sized (0.01 to 0.1%). The chain couples TRBV6-5 to TRBJ1-1; perhaps TRBD1 as D (5 bases). Germline V gene data show CDR1 as MNHEY and CDR2 as SVGAGI. This CDR3 comprises 13 residues. The V end was cut by 3 bases, the J end by 11 bases, with 16 bases between. The CDR3 reads CASSYGSGLRAFF. The CDR3 DNA sequence: TGTGCCAGCAGTTATGGATCAGGGCTACGGGCTTTCTTT.

This clone has only one observation. This rearrangement joins TRBV11-3 to TRBJ2-7; 9 bases line up with TRBD1. Unmatched junction bases numbered 6, after V lost 6 bases and J lost 6 bases. There are 13 residues in the CDR3. Germline CDR1 is SGHNT and CDR2 is YENEEA. CDR3 loop: CASRPGQGREQYF. The CDR3 bases are TGTGCCAGCAGGCCGGGACAGGGTCGCGAGCAGTACTTC.

Sample share makes this clone medium-sized. The V call is TRBV7-8, the J call TRBJ2-7, with TRBD2 as a possible D gene (5 bases). Trimming cost V 0 bases and J 0 bases, with 18 bases left between them. This CDR3 contains 18 residues. Germline CDR1 reads SGHVS; CDR2 reads FQNEAQ. CDR3 amino acids: CASSLATLVATFSYEQYF. Here the CDR3 DNA reads TGTGCCAGCAGCTTAGCCACGCTAGTAGCGACCTTCTCCTACGAGCAGTACTTC.

This chain uses TRBV6-1 with TRBJ1-3; D is perhaps TRBD1 (6 bases). The germline V gene encodes CDR1 MNHNS and CDR2 SASEGT. V lost 5 bases and J lost 4, with 15 bases in between. The CDR3 totals 15 residues. DNA of the CDR3: TGTGCCAGCAGTCCCTCGTTGGGGGGCGGAAACACCATATATTTT. This sequence encodes CASSPSLGGGNTIYF.

Of note for this clone: In this CDR3 the conserved last residue, phenylalanine or tryptophan, is missing, so a read error is likely. The chain carries TRBV20-1 and TRBJ2-7; 8 bases align to TRBD1. The CDR3 has 13 residues. Germline CDR1 DFQATT, CDR2 SNEGSKA (reference sequence). V dropped 3 bases and J dropped 7; count of bases not matched to a gene: 8. CDR3 residues: CSASTDRVEEQYS. CDR3 sequence (DNA): TGCAGTGCTAGTACGGACAGGGTTGAAGAGCAGTACTCC.

The chain uses TRBV20-1 and TRBJ2-7; tentative D call: TRBD2 (5 bases). The V and J ends lost 0 bases and 1 base respectively, with 16 bases between them. Germline CDR1 is DFQATT and CDR2 is SNEGSKA (reference sequence). CDR3 length equals 16 residues. CDR3 sequence: CSARDNVAGLSYEQYF. The CDR3 bases are TGCAGTGCTAGAGATAACGTCGCAGGACTTTCCTACGAGCAGTACTTC.

The chain recombines TRBV6-9 with TRBJ1-2; 7 bases are a match to TRBD1. Trimming removed 1 base from V and 5 bases from J; junction bases left unmatched: 4. Germline V gene data show CDR1 as MNHGY and CDR2 as SVAAGI. This CDR3 contains 14 residues. The CDR3 bases are TGTGCCAGCAGTTATTGGACAGGCGTTTATGGCTACACCTTC. Protein sequence: CASSYWTGVYGYTF.